This record covers a single T cell receptor beta chain. The antigen remains unidentified. Per the germline V gene, CDR1 is KGHSH and CDR2 is LQKENI. CDR3 size: 15 residues. With 5 bases removed from V and 1 base from J, the gap between germline ends came to 12 bases. Time point in this sample: persistent/refractory GD, antithyroid drugs over 5 years with positive TRAb. From PBMCs, RNA was extracted and then used to make the TCR library. EDTA tubes were used for drawing nine milliliters of peripheral blood. Relying on iRepertoire HTBI primers and Arm-PCR of CDR3 regions, the team built TCR beta libraries. MiXCR, run by TCRdb on the multiplex PCR reads, gives a single entry per CDR3 protein. Among about 460,000 distinct CDR3 sequences listed, about 22% were seen once. The data were taken from a study of regulatory T cells in long-lasting Graves disease. Study-wide points: Persistent patients had a count of shared public clonotypes (roughly 2,500) that exceeded that of new patients (around 960). Patients whose Graves' disease persisted exhibited lower TCR diversity than those newly diagnosed.

The genes are TRBV18 and TRBJ1-3, with a tentative D call TRBD1 (6 bases). The sequence was collected from a female donor with Graves disease. Sequences were derived from peripheral blood mononuclear cells (PBMCs), sampled when the disease was refractory, from a patient treated with antithyroid drugs. The CDR3 here is CASSSSRGSGNTIYF. For the CDR3, the DNA is TGTGCCAGCTCATCCTCCAGGGGTTCTGGAAACACCATATATTTT.